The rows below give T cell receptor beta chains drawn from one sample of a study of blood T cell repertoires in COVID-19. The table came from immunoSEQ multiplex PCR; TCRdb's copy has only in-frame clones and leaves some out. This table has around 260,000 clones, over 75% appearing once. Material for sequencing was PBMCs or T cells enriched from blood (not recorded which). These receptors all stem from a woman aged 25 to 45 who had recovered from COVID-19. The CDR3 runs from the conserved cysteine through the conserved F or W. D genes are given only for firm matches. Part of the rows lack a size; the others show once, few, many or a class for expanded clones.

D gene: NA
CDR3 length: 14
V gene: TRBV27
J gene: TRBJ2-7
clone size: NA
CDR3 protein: CASSLGGIFYEQYF
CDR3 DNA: TGTGCCAGCAGTTTAGGCGGGATTTTCTACGAGCAGTACTTC

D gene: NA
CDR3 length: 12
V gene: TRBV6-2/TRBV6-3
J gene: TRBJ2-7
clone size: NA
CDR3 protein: CASSTGTYEQYF
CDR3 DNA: TGTGCCAGCAGTACGGGGACCTACGAGCAGTACTTC

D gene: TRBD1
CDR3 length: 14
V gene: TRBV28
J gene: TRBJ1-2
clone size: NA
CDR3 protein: CASLSGQTNYGYTF
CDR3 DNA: TGTGCCAGCCTATCGGGACAGACCAACTATGGCTACACCTTC

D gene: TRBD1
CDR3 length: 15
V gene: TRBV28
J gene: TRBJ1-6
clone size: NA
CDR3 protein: CASSWGQGYNSPLHF
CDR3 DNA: TGTGCCAGCAGTTGGGGACAGGGGTATAATTCACCCCTCCACTTT

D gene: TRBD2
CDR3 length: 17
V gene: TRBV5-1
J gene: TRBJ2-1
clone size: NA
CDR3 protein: CASSFDISGRSYNEQFF
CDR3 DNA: TGCGCCAGCAGCTTTGATATTAGCGGGAGATCCTACAATGAGCAGTTCTTC

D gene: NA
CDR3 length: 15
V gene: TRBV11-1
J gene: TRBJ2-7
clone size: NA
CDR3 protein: CASSGSRGGSYEQYF
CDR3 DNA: TGTGCCAGCAGCGGCAGTAGGGGTGGGTCCTACGAGCAGTACTTC

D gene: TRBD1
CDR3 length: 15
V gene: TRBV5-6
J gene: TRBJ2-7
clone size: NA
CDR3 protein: CASGRPGQGSYEQYF
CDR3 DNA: TGTGCCAGCGGAAGGCCGGGACAGGGGAGCTACGAGCAGTACTTC

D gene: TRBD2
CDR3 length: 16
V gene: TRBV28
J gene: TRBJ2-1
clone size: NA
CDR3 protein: CASSPGGAGVDNEQFF
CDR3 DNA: TGTGCCAGCAGTCCCGGCGGGGCGGGAGTAGACAATGAGCAGTTCTTC

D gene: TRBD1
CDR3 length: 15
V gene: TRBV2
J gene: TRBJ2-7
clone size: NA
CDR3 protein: CASSEPGQGSYEQYF
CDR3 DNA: TGTGCCAGCAGCGAGCCGGGACAGGGATCCTACGAGCAGTACTTC

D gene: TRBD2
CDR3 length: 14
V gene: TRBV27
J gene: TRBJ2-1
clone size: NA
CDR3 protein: CASSSGLAGVGQFF
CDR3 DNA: TGTGCCAGCAGTTCAGGACTAGCGGGAGTAGGGCAGTTCTTC

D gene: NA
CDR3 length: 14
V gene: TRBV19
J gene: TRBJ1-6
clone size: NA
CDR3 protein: CASSTGIDNSPLHF
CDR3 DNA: TGTGCCAGTAGTACGGGGATCGATAATTCACCCCTCCACTTT

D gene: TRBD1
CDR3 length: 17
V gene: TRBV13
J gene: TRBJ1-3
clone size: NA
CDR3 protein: CASSWGDRGFSGNTIYF
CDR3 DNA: TGTGCCAGCAGCTGGGGGGACAGGGGTTTCTCTGGAAACACCATATATTTT

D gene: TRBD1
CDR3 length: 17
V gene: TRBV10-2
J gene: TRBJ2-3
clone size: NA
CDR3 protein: CASSESGTAFSTDTQYF
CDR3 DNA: TGCGCCAGCAGTGAGTCGGGGACAGCGTTTAGCACAGATACGCAGTATTTT

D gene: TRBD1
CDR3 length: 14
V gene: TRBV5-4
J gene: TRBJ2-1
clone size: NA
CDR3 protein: CASSFMDRENEQFF
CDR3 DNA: TGTGCCAGCAGCTTCATGGACAGGGAAAATGAGCAGTTCTTC

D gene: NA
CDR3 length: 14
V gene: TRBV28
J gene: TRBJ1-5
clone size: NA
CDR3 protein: CASSFEVGVQPQHF
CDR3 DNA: TGTGCCAGCAGCTTCGAAGTGGGAGTCCAGCCCCAGCATTTT

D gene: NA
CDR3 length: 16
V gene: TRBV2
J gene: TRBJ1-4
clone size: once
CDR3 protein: CASHGHTIATNEKLFF
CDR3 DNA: TGTGCCAGCCACGGACACACAATTGCAACTAATGAAAAACTGTTTTTT

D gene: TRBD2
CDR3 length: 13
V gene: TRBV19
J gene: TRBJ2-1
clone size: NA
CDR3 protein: CASSPRGGDEQFF
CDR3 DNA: TGTGCCAGTAGTCCCCGGGGGGGGGATGAGCAGTTCTTC

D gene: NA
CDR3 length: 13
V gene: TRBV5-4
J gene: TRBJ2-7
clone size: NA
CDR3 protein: CASSLSTSYEQYF
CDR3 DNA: TGTGCCAGCAGCCTCTCCACATCCTACGAGCAGTACTTC

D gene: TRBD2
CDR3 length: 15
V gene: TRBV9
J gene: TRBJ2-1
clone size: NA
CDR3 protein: CASSVGGRARNEQFF
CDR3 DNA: TGTGCCAGCAGCGTAGGCGGGAGGGCAAGGAATGAGCAGTTCTTC

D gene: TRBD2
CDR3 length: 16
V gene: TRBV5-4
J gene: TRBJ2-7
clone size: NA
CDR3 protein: CASSPSRLAGGYEQYF
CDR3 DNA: TGTGCCAGCAGCCCTTCCAGGCTAGCGGGGGGCTACGAGCAGTACTTC

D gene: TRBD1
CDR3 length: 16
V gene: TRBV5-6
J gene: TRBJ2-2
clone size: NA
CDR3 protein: CASSFPGQGYTGELFF
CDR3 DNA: TGTGCCAGCAGCTTTCCGGGACAGGGATACACCGGGGAGCTGTTTTTT

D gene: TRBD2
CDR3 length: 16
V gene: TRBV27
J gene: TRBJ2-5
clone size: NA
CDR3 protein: CASSVDIGLAPETQYF
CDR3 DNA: TGTGCCAGCAGTGTCGACATCGGACTAGCTCCAGAGACCCAGTACTTC

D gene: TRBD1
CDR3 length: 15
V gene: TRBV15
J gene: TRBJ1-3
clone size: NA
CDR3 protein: CATSIYRGWGNTIYF
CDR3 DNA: TGTGCCACCAGCATATACAGGGGATGGGGAAACACCATATATTTT

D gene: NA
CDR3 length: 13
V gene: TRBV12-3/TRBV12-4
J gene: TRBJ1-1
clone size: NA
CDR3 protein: CASSLVGAGEAFF
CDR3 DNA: TGTGCCAGCAGTTTAGTGGGCGCGGGTGAAGCTTTCTTT

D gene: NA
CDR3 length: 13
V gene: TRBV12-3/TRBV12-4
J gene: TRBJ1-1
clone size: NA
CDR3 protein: CASSPRMNTEAFF
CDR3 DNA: TGTGCCAGCAGTCCTAGAATGAACACTGAAGCTTTCTTT

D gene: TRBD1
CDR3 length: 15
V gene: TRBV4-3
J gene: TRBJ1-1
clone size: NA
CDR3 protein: CASSQPGTGNTEAFF
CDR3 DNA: TGCGCCAGCAGCCAGCCCGGGACAGGGAACACTGAAGCTTTCTTT

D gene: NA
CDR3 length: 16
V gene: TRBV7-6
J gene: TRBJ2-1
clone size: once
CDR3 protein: CASSPGRGRAMGEQFF
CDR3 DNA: TGTGCCAGCAGCCCGGGGCGGGGCAGGGCGATGGGTGAGCAGTTCTTC

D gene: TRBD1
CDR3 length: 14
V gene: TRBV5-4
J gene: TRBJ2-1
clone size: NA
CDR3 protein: CASSLMDRANEQFF
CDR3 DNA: TGTGCCAGCAGCTTGATGGACAGGGCGAATGAGCAGTTCTTC

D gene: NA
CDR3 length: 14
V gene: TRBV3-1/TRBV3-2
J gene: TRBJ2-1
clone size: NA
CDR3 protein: CASSQLRDYNEQFF
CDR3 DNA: TGTGCCAGCAGCCAACTGCGGGATTACAATGAGCAGTTCTTC

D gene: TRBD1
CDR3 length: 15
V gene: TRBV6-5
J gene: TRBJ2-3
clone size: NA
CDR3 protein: CASSDTGAQVDTQYF
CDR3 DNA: TGTGCCAGCTCAGATACAGGGGCCCAGGTAGATACGCAGTATTTT

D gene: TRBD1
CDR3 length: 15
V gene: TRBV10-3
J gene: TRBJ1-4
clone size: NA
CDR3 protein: CAISERGQGNEKLFF
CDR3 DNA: TGTGCCATCAGTGAAAGGGGACAGGGCAATGAAAAACTGTTTTTT

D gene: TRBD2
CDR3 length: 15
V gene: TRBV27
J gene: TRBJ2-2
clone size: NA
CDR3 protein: CASSSREDSAGELFF
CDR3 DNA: TGTGCCAGCAGCTCCCGGGAGGACTCCGCCGGGGAGCTGTTTTTT

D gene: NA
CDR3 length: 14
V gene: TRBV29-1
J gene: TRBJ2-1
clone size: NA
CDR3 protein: CSVGSTSSYNEQFF
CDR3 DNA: TGCAGCGTTGGTTCGACTTCCTCCTACAATGAGCAGTTCTTC

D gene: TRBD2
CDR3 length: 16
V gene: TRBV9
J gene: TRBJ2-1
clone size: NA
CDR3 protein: CASSVSGTSGFNEQFF
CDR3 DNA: TGTGCCAGCAGCGTTTCCGGGACTAGCGGGTTCAATGAGCAGTTCTTC

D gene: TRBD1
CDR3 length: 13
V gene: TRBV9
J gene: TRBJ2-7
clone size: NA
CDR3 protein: CASSDQGAGEQYF
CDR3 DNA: TGTGCCAGCAGTGATCAGGGGGCAGGGGAGCAGTACTTC

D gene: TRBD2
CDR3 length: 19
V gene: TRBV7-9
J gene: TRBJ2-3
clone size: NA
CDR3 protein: CASRSLSPRRAGGPDTQYF
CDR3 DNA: TGTGCCAGCAGGTCATTAAGCCCCCGACGGGCGGGAGGCCCAGATACGCAGTATTTT

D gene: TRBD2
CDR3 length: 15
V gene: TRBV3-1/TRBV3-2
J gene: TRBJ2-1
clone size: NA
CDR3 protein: CASSQPLAAYNEQFF
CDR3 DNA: TGTGCCAGCAGCCAACCTCTAGCGGCCTACAATGAGCAGTTCTTC

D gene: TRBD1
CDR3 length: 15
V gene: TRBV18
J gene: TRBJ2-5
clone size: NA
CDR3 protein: CASSPARGPQETQYF
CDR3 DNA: TGTGCCAGCTCACCAGCGAGGGGGCCTCAAGAGACCCAGTACTTC

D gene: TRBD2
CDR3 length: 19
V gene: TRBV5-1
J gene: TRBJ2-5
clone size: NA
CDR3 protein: CASSLIARTSGRAPETQYF
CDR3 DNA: TGCGCCAGCAGCTTGATCGCCCGGACTAGCGGGAGGGCCCCGGAGACCCAGTACTTC

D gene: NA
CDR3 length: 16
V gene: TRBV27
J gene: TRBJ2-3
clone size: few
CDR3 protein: CASSSPSGSGTDTQYF
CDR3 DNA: TGTGCCAGCAGTTCTCCCTCCGGGAGTGGGACAGATACGCAGTATTTT

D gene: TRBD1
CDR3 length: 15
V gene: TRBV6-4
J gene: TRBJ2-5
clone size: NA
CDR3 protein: CASSETPTGMETQYF
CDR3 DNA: TGTGCCAGCAGTGAGACCCCGACAGGGATGGAGACCCAGTACTTC

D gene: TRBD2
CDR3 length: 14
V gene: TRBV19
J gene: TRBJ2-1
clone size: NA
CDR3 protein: CASSIGTSGPEQFF
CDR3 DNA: TGTGCCAGTAGTATAGGGACTAGCGGACCAGAGCAGTTCTTC

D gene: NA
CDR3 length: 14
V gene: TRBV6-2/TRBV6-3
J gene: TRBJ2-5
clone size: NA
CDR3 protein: CASSYPRQGETQYF
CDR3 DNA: TGTGCCAGCAGTTACCCGCGGCAGGGAGAGACCCAGTACTTC

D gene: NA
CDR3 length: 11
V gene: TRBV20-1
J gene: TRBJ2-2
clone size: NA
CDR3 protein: CSARASGELFF
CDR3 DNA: TGCAGTGCTCGCGCGTCCGGGGAGCTGTTTTTT

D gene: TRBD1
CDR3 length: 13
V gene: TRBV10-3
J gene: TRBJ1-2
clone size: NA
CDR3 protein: CAISGDRGYGYTF
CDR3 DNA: TGTGCCATCAGTGGGGACAGGGGTTATGGCTACACCTTC

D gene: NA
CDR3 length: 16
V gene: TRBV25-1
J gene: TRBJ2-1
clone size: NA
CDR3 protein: CASSSRSGGYYNEQFF
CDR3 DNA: TGTGCCAGCAGTTCCCGTTCAGGGGGGTACTACAATGAGCAGTTCTTC

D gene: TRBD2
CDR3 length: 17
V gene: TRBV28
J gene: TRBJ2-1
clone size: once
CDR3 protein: CASLALGGRKEIDEQFF
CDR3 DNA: TGTGCCAGTTTGGCACTCGGCGGGAGGAAGGAAATCGATGAGCAGTTCTTC